This TCR beta chain comes out of a study of identical twins. This clonotype was observed many times. Its cognate antigen is unknown. Unique molecular identifiers were present on the cDNA, which also gained a universal primer site by template switching. TCRdb used MiXCR to reprocess the 5' RACE reads, holding one entry per CDR3 protein. The sample has a few hundred thousand distinct CDR3 sequences; more than 9% are singletons. The study's findings and limits: Analyses based on zero insertions could be partly confounded by invariant MAIT and iNKT cells. In monozygotic twins, models underestimated the sharing of out-of-frame TCR alpha.

These data were likewise used in another study, on yellow fever vaccine responses in identical twins. As that report states: Vaccine T cell responses of twins reportedly seemed partly convergent and partly personalized.

This sequence was found in a young woman in good health. The sample was PBMCs.

CDR3 DNA: TGTGCCAGCAGTCTCCAAATTGGGTCTAATTCACCCCTCCACTTT. Amino acids: CASSLQIGSNSPLHF. The chain employs TRBV12-3 or TRBV12-4 and TRBJ1-6; D is ambiguous. This CDR3 comprises 15 residues. V lost 5 bases, J lost 6 bases, and 14 bases lay in between.